The TCR beta chain described here comes from a study of blood T cell repertoires in COVID-19. V lost 7 bases and J 3 bases, leaving 12 bases between the germline ends. This CDR3 has 13 amino acids. Original handling: Amplification of reference gene primers provided the estimated nucleated cell counts. Libraries were prepared by immunoSEQ multiplex PCR; TCRdb keeps only in-frame clonotypes and omits some of them. V, J and clone size are those of that table, while D and trimming were read from the DNA. The sample consists of about 210,000 clones, 89% of them appearing once. V is TRBV12-3 or TRBV12-4 and J is TRBJ1-2; TRBD1 is a possible D gene (6 bases). The TCR was taken from a woman between 40 and 55 years old with acute or convalescent COVID-19. Specimen: peripheral blood. CDR3 sequence reads: CASNPSGDYGYTF. CDR3 coding DNA: TGTGCCAGCAACCCCTCAGGGGACTATGGCTACACCTTC.